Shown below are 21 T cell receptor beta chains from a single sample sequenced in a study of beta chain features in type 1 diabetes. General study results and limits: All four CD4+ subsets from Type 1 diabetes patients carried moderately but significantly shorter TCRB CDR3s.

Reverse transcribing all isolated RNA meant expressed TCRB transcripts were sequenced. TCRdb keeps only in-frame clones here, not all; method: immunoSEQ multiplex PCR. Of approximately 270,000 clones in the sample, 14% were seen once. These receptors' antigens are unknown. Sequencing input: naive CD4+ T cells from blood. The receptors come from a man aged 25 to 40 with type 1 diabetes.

The CDR3 loop is CASSLDLTSAEQFF. CDR3 bases: TGTGCCAGCAGCTTAGATTTAACCAGCGCTGAGCAGTTCTTC. The V and J genes are TRBV11-1 and TRBJ2-1; D ambiguous. The CDR3 is 14 residues long. The V gene lost 1 base and the J gene lost 9 bases, with 13 bases spanning the gap. Germline lookup yields CDR1 SGHAT and CDR2 FQDESV (reference sequence).

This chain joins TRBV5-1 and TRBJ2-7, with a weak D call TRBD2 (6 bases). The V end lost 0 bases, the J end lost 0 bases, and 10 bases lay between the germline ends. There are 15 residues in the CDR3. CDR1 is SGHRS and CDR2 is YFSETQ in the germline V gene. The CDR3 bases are TGCGCCAGCAGCTTGGAGTCGACTAGCTCCTACGAGCAGTACTTC. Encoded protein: CASSLESTSSYEQYF.

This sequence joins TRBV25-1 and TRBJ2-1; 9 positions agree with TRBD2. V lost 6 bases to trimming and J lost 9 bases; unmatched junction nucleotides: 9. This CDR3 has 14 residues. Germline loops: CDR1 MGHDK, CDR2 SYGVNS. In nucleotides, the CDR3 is TGTGCCAGCAGCCTTAGCGGGAGATGGGTTGAGCAGTTCTTC. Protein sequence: CASSLSGRWVEQFF.

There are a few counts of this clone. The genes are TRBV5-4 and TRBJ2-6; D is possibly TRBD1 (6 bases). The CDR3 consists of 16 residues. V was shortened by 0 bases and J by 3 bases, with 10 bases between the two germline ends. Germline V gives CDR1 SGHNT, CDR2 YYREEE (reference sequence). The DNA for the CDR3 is TGTGCCAGCAGCTTGGGACAGGAAGTTGGGGCCAACGTCCTGACTTTC. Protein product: CASSLGQEVGANVLTF. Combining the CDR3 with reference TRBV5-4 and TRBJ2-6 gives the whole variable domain ETGVTQSPTHLIKTRGQQVTLRCSSQSGHNTVSWYQQALGQGPQFIFQYYREEENGRGNFPPRFSGLQFPNYSSELNVNALELDDSALYLCASSLGQEVGANVLTFGAGSRLTVL.

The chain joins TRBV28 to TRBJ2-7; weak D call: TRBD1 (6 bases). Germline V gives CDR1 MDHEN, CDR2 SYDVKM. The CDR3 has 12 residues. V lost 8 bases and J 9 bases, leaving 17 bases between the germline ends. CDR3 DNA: TGTGCCAGCTCCCTGGGGACAACCTGGCAGTACTTC. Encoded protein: CASSLGTTWQYF.

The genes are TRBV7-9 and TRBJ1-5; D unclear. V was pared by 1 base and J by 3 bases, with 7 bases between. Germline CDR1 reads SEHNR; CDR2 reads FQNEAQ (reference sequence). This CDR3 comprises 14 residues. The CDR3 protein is CASSLGQTNQPQHF. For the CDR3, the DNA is TGTGCCAGCAGCTTAGGACAAACCAATCAGCCCCAGCATTTT.

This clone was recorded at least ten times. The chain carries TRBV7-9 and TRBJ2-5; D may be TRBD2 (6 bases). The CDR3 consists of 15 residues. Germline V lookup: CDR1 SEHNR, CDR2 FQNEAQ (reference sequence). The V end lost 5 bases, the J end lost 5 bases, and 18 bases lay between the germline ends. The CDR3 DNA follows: TGTGCCAGCAGCCCTCAGGGAGGACAAATGGAGACCCAGTACTTC. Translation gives CASSPQGGQMETQYF.

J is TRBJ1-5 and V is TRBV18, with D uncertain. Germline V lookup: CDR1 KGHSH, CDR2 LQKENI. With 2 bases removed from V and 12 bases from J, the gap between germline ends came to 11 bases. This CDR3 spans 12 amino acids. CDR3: CASSPGGKGQHF. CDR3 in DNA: TGTGCCAGCTCACCAGGAGGGAAGGGCCAGCATTTT.

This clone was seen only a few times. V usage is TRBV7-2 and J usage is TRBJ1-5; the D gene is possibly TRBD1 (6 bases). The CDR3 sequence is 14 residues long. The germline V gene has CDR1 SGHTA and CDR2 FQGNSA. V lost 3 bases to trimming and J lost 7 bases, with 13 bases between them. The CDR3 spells CASSLARGGQPQHF. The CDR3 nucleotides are TGTGCCAGCAGCTTGGCACGAGGGGGACAGCCCCAGCATTTT. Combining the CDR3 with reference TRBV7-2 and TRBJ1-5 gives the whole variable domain GAGVSQSPSNKVTEKGKDVELRCDPISGHTALYWYRQSLGQGLEFLIYFQGNSAPDKSGLPSDRFSAERTGGSVSTLTIQRTQQEDSAVYLCASSLARGGQPQHFGDGTRLSIL.

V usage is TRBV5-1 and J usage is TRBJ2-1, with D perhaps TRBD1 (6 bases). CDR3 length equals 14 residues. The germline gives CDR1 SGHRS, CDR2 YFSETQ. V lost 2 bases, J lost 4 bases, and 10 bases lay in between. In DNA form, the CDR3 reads TGCGCCAGCAGCTTAGGACAGAGGTACAATGAGCAGTTCTTC. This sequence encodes CASSLGQRYNEQFF.

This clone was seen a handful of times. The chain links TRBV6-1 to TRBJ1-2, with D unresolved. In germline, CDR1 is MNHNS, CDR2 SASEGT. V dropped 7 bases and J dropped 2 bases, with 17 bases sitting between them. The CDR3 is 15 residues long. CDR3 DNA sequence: TGTGCCAGCACCGCGGGAAAGGACGGAAACTATGGCTACACCTTC. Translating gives CASTAGKDGNYGYTF.

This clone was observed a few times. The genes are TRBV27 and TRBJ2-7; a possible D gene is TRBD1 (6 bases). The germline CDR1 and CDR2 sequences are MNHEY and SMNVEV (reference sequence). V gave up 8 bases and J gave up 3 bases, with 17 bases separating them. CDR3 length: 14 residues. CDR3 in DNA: TGTGCCAGCCGTAGCAGGGGCCCCGGCTACGAGCAGTACTTC. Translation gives CASRSRGPGYEQYF.

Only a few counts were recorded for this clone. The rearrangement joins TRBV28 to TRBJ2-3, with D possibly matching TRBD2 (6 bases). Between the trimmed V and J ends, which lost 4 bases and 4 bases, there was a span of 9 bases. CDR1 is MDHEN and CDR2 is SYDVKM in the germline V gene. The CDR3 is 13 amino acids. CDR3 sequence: CASSSGVPDTQYF. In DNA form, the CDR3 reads TGTGCCAGCAGTTCGGGGGTTCCAGATACGCAGTATTTT.

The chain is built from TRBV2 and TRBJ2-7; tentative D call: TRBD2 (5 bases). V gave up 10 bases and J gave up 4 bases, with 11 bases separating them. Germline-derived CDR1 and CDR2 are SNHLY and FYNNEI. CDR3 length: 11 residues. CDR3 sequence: CAMDLPYEQYF. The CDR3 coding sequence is TGTGCCATGGACTTACCGTACGAGCAGTACTTC.

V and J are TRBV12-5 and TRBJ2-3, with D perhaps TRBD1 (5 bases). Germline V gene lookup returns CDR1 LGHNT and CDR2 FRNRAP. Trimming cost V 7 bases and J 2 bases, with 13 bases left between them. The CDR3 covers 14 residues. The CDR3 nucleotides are TGTGCTAGTGCCCGACAGACAGTCACAGATACGCAGTATTTT. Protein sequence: CASARQTVTDTQYF.

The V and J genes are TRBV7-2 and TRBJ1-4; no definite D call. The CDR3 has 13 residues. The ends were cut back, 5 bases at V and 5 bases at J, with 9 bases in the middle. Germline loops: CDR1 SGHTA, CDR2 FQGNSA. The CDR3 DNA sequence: TGTGCCAGCAGCCGGACGGGAAATGAAAAACTGTTTTTT. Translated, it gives CASSRTGNEKLFF.

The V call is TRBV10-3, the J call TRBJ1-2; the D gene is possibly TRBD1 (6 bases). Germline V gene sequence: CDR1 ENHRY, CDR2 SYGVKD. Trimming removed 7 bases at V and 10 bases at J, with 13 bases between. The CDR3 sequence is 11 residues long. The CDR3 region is CAIMRQESYTF. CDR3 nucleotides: TGTGCCATCATGAGACAGGAGTCCTACACCTTC.

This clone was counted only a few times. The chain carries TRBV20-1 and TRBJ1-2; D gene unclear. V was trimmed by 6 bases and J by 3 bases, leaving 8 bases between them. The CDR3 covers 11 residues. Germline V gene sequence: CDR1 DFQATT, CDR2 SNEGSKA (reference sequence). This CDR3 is CSAVQDYGYTF. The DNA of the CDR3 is TGCAGTGCCGTACAAGACTATGGCTACACCTTC.

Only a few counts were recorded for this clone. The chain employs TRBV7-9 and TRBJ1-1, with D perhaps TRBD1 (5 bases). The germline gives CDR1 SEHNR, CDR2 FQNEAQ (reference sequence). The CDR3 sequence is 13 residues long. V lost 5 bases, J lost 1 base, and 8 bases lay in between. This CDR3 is CASSDQGNTEAFF. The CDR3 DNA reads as TGTGCCAGCAGCGATCAGGGGAACACTGAAGCTTTCTTT.

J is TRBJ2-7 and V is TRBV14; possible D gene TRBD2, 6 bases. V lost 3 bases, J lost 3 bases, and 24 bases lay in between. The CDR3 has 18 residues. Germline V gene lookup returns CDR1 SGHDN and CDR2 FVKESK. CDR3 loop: CASSHVVPGLPKFYEQYF. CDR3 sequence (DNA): TGTGCCAGCAGCCACGTCGTACCGGGACTTCCGAAATTCTACGAGCAGTACTTC. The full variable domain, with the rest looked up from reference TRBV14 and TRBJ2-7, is EAGVTQFPSHSVIEKGQTVTLRCDPISGHDNLYWYRRVMGKEIKFLLHFVKESKQDESGMPNNRFLAERTGGTYSTLKVQPAELEDSGVYFCASSHVVPGLPKFYEQYFGPGTRLTVT.

The CDR3 loop is CASSPKLEHNEQFF. CDR3 sequence (DNA): TGTGCCAGCTCACCAAAACTTGAACACAATGAGCAGTTCTTC. V usage is TRBV18 and J usage is TRBJ2-1; D is ambiguous. The length of the CDR3 is 14 residues. Germline V lookup: CDR1 KGHSH, CDR2 LQKENI. The V end was cut by 2 bases, the J end by 5 bases, with 10 bases between.